The present T cell receptor beta chain was sequenced within a study of blood T cell repertoires in COVID-19. Study as a whole: Resolution of symptoms, clearance, or two negative PCRs was present in recovered Cohort 3 donors. T cells, B-cell-depleted T cells, or PBMCs provided the cDNA or gDNA that served as material.

Germline V lookup: CDR1 SGHRS, CDR2 YFSETQ. This CDR3 has 15 residues. Unmatched junction bases numbered 6, after V lost 5 bases and J lost 4 bases. Method: immunoSEQ multiplex PCR; TCRdb's copy keeps in-frame clones and lacks some. The table has hundreds of thousands of clones, more than 70% seen once. Study members were between roughly 18 and 89 years old and lived in some 22 US regions. The sequence came from a man in his forties or fifties in a cohort exposed to, infected with or recovered from COVID-19 (not recorded which). Source material: PBMCs or T cells enriched from blood (not recorded which). The rearrangement joins TRBV5-1 to TRBJ2-5; 12 positions match TRBD2. CDR3: CASSSVLAGGETQYF. As DNA, the CDR3 is TGCGCCAGCAGTTCCGTACTAGCGGGAGGAGAGACCCAGTACTTC. The full variable domain, in which reference TRBV5-1 and TRBJ2-5 provide the parts outside the CDR3, is KAGVTQTPRYLIKTRGQQVTLSCSPISGHRSVSWYQQTPGQGLQFLFEYFSETQRNKGNFPGRFSGRQFSNSRSEMNVSTLELGDSALYLCASSSVLAGGETQYFGPGTRLLVL.